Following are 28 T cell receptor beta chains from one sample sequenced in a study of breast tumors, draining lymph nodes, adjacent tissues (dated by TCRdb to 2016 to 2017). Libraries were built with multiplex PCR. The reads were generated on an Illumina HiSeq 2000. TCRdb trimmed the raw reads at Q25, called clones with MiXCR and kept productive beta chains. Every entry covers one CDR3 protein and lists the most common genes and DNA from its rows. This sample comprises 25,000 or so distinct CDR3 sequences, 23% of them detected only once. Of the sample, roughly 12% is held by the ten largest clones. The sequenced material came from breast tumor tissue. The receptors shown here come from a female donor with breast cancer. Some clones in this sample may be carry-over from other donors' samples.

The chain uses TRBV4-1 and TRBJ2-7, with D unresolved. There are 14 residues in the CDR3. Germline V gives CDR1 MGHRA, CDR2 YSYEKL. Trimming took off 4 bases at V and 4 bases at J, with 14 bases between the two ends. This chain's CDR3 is CASSPTSDGYEQYF. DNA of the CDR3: TGCGCCAGCAGCCCGACTTCCGATGGGTACGAGCAGTACTTC.

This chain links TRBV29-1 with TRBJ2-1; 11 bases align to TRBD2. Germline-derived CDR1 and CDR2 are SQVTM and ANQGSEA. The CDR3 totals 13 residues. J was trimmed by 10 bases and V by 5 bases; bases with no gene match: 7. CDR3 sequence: CSVSLAGGGEQFF. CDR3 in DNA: TGCAGCGTTAGTCTAGCGGGAGGAGGCGAGCAGTTCTTC.

This CDR3 reads CASSLESGGRGEKLFF. As DNA, the CDR3 is TGTGCCAGCAGTTTAGAGAGTGGCGGGAGGGGTGAAAAACTGTTTTTT. This sequence joins TRBV12-3 or TRBV12-4 and TRBJ1-4; D perhaps matches TRBD1 (5 bases). Trimming shortened V by 1 base and J by 7 bases, and 16 bases separated the two germline ends. The CDR3 length is 16 residues.

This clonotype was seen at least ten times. DNA of the CDR3: TGTGCCAGCCAAGGAGTCTCTGGGGCCAACGTCCTGACTTTC. The encoded protein is CASQGVSGANVLTF. This sequence joins TRBV27 and TRBJ2-6, with D uncertain. The CDR3 extends over 14 amino acids. Germline V gene data show CDR1 as MNHEY and CDR2 as SMNVEV (reference sequence). The V end was cut by 8 bases, the J end by 0 bases, with 8 bases between.

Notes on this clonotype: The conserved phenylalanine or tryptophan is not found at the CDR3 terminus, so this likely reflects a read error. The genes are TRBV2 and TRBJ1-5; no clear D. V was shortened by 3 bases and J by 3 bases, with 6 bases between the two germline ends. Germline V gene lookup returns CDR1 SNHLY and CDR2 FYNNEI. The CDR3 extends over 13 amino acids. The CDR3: CASSEDYNQPQHL. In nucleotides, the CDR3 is TGTGCCAGCAGTGAGGATTACAATCAGCCCCAGCATCTT.

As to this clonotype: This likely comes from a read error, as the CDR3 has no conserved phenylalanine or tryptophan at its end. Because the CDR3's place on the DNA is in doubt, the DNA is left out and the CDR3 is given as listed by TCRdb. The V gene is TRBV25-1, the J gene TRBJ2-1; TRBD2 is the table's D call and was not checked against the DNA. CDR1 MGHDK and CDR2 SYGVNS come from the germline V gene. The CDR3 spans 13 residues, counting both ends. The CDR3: CASSGGLVHERFS.

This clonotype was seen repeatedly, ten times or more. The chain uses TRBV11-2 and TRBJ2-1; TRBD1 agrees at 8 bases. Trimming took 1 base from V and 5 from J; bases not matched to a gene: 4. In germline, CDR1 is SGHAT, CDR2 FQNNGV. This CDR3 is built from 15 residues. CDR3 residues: CASSLGRGLHNEQFF. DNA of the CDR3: TGTGCCAGCAGCTTAGGCAGGGGGCTACACAATGAGCAGTTCTTC. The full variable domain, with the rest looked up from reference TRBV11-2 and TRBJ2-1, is EAGVAQSPRYKIIEKRQSVAFWCNPISGHATLYWYQQILGQGPKLLIQFQNNGVVDDSQLPKDRFSAERLKGVDSTLKIQPAKLEDSAVYLCASSLGRGLHNEQFFGPGTRLTVL.

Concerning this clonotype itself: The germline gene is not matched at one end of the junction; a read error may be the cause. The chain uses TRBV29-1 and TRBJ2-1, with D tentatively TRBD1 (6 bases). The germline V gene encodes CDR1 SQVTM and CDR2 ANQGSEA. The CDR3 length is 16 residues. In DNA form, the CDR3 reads TGCAGCGCTGAAAGCCCGGACAGAACCACCTACAATAAGCAGTTCTTC. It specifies CSAESPDRTTYNKQFF.

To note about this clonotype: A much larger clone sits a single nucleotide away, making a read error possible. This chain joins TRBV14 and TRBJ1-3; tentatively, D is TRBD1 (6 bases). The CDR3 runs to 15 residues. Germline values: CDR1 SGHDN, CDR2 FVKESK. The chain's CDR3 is CASKRGANLGNTVYF. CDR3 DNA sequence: TGTGCCAGCAAAAGGGGGGCTAATCTTGGAAACACCGTATATTTT.

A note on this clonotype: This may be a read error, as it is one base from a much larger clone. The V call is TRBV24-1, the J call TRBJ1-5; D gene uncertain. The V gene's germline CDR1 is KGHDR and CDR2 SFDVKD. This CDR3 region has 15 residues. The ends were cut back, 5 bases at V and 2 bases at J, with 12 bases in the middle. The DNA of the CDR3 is TGTGCCACCAGTGGGGTCGGGCAGGGCAATCAGCCCCAGCATTTT. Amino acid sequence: CATSGVGQGNQPQHF.

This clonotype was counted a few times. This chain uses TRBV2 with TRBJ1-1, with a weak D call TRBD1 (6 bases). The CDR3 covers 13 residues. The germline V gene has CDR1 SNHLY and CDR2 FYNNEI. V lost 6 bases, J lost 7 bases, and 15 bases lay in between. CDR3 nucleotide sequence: TGTGCCAGCAGAAAACAGGGTTTCGATGAAGCTTTCTTT. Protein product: CASRKQGFDEAFF.

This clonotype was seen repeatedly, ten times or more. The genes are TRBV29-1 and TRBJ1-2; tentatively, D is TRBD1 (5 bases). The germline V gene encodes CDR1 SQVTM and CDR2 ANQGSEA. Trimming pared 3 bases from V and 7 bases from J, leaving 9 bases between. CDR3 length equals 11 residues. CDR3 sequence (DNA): TGCAGCGTTGACTCCGGGGGTGGCTACACCTTC. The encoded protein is CSVDSGGGYTF.

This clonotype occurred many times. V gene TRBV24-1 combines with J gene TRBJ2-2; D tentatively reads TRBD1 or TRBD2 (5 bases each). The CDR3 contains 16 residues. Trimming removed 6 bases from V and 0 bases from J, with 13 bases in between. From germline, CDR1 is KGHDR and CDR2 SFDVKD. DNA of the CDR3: TGTGCCACCAGTCCTAGGGGACCACCGAACACCGGGGAGCTGTTTTTT. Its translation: CATSPRGPPNTGELFF.

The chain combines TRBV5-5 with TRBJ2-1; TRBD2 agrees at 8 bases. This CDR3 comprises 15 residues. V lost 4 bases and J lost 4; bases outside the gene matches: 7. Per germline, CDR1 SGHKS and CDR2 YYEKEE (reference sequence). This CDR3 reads CASSGSGSRYNEQFF. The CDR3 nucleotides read TGTGCCAGCAGCGGCAGCGGGAGTAGGTACAATGAGCAGTTCTTC.

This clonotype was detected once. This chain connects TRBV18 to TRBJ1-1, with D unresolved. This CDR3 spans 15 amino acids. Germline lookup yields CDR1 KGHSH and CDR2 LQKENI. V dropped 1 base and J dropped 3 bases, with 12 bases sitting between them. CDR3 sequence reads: CASSPRPSRDTEAFF. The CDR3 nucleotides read TGTGCCAGCTCACCACGCCCGAGTAGGGACACTGAAGCTTTCTTT.

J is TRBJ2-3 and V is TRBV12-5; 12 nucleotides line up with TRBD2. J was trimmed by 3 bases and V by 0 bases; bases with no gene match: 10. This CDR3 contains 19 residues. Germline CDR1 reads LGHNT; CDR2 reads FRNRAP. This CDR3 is CASGLVRASGRVSTDTQYF. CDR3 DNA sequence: TGTGCTAGTGGTTTGGTAAGGGCTAGCGGGAGGGTTTCGACAGATACGCAGTATTTT.

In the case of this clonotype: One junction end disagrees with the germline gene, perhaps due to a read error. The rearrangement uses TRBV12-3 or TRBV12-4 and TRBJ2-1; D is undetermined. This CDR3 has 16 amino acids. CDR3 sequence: CASSPFSRSSYSEQFF. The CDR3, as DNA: TGTGCCAGCAGCCCTTTTAGCAGGAGCTCCTACAGTGAGCAGTTCTTC.

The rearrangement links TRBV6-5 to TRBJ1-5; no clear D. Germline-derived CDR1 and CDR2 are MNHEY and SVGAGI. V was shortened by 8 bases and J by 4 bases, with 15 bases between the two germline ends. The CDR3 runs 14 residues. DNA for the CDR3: TGTGCCAGCGGCCCTCCAGGACCTAATCAGCCCCAGCATTTT. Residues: CASGPPGPNQPQHF.

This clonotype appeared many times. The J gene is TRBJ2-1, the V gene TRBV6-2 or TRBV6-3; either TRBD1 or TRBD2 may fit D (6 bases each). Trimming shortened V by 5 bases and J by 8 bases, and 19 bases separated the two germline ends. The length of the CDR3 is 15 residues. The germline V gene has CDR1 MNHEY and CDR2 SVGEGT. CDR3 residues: CASSGGQAGGDEQFF. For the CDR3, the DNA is TGTGCCAGCAGTGGGGGTCAGGCCGGGGGCGATGAGCAGTTCTTC.

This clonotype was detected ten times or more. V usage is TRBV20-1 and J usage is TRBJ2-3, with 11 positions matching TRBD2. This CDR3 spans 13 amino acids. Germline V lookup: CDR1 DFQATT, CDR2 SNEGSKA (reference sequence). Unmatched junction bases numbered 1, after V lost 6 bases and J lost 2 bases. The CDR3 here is CSATSGITDTQYF. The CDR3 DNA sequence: TGCAGTGCGACTAGCGGGATCACAGATACGCAGTATTTT.

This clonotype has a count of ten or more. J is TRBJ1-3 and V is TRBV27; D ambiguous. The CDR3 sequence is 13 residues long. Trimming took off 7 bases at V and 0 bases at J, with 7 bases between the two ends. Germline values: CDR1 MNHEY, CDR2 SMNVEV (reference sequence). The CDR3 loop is CASTARSGNTIYF. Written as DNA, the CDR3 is TGTGCCAGCACTGCTCGCTCTGGAAACACCATATATTTT.

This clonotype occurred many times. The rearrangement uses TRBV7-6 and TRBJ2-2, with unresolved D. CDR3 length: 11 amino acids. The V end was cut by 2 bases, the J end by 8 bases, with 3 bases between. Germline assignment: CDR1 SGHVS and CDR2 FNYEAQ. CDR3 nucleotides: TGTGCCAGCAGCTTAAATGGGGAGCTGTTTTTT. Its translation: CASSLNGELFF.

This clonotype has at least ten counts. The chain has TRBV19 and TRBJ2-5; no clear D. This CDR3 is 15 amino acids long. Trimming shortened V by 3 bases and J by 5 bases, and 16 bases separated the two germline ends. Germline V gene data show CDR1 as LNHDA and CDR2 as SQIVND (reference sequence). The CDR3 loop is CASSIGRRQEETQYF. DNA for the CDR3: TGTGCCAGTAGTATTGGCAGAAGGCAGGAGGAGACCCAGTACTTC. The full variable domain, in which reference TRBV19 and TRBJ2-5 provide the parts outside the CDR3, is DGGITQSPKYLFRKEGQNVTLSCEQNLNHDAMYWYRQDPGQGLRLIYYSQIVNDFQKGDIAEGYSVSREKKESFPLTVTSAQKNPTAFYLCASSIGRRQEETQYFGPGTRLLVL.

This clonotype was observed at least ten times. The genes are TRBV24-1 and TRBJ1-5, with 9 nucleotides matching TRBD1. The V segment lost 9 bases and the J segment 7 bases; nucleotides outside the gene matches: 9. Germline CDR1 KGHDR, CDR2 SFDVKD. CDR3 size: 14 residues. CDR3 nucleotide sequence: TGTGCCACCCAGCCGGGACAGGGAGTACAGCCCCAGCATTTT. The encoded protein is CATQPGQGVQPQHF.

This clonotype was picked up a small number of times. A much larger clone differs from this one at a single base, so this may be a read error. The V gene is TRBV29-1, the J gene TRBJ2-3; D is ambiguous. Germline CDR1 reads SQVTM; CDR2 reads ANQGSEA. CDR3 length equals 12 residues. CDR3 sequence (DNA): TGCAGCGTTGATTTGCCCCCAGATATGCAGTATTTT. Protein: CSVDLPPDMQYF.

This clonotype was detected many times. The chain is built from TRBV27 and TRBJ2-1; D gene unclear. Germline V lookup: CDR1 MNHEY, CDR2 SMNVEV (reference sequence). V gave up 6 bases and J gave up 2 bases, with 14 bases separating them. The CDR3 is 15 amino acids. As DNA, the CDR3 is TGTGCCAGCAGGTCCGGACGGTTGACCTACAATGAGCAGTTCTTC. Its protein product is CASRSGRLTYNEQFF.

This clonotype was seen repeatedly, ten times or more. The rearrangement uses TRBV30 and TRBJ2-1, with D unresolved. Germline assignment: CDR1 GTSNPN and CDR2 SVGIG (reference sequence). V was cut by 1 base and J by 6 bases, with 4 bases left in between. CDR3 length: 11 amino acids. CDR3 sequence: CAWSGLNEQFF. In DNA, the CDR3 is TGTGCCTGGAGTGGTCTCAATGAGCAGTTCTTC.

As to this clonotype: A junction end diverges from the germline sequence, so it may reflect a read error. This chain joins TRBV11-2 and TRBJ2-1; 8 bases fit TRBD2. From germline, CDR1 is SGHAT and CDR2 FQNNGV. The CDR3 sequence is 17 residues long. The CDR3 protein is CASSLRGGSGSHNEQLF. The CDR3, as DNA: TGTGCCAGCAGCTTACGCGGTGGGAGCGGGAGTCATAATGAGCAACTCTTC.